This record covers a single T cell receptor (beta chain). Its antigen has not been determined. Per-nucleotide qualities are absent, and no much larger clonotype sits a single base away. This sample stems from a study of CD8 T cells in ankylosing spondylitis (dated by TCRdb to about 2017). Study-level background: To find TCR variants linked to disease, the study profiled T cell receptor beta repertoires in ankylosing spondylitis patients and healthy donors. Peripheral blood was sampled, and synovial fluid was also collected from ankylosing spondylitis patients. In total, the full study cohort was made up of nearly 110 healthy donors and approximately 24 ankylosing spondylitis patients.

The data were produced on an Illumina HiSeq 2500. TCR beta libraries were prepared by quantitative 5'-RACE with molecular barcodes. On the authors' methods: A new computational method based on a probabilistic model of VDJ rearrangement was used to identify disease-linked TCR variants. The raw public data were reprocessed by TCRdb itself: fastp quality trimming at Q25, MiXCR clonotype calling, in-frame beta chains only. Each entry is one CDR3 protein sequence, shown with its most common DNA and genes. TCRdb's processing, not the study's, gives the V and J calls here. Within this sample are a few hundred thousand distinct CDR3 sequences, with 6% to 8.5% of them counted one time only. Together, the top ten hold 13% to 15% of the sample. Here V drops 2 bases and J drops 8 bases, and the junction holds 8 bases not matched to any gene. Spanning cysteine to phenylalanine, the CDR3 consists of 15 amino acids. Here the CDR3 DNA is all that survives: 45 bases in frame from base 1. The germline V gene gives CDR1 as MRHNA and CDR2 as SNTAGT.

Study-wide findings and limitations: According to the report, matched synovial fluid samples from ankylosing spondylitis patients were significantly enriched for the disease-linked clones. A CD8+ phenotype was shown by the disease-linked clones, which were found at relatively low frequencies in peripheral blood. Some motif variants were previously reported in synovial fluid and blood of reactive arthritis patients, suggesting common disease-initiation mechanisms. Blood from ankylosing spondylitis patients appeared to be characterized by a TCR beta motif composed of 7 to 9 highly homologous amino acid variants.

This sequence uses TRBV6-4 and TRBJ2-2, and 7 junctional nucleotides match TRBD2. This sequence originates from a male donor with ankylosing spondylitis. The sample comprised blood, either unsorted or a sorted T cell fraction (not recorded which). CDR3 reads: CASSDGGGTAGELFF. The nucleotides are TGTGCCAGCAGTGACGGCGGGGGAACGGCAGGGGAGCTGTTTTTT.